This TCR beta chain was identified in a study of early T cells in non-severe SARS-CoV-2 infection. The overall study: Sequencing targeted bulk RNA from unsorted whole blood, leaving chains unpaired.

Germline CDR1 is SGHVS and CDR2 is FQNEAQ. The V end lost 1 base, the J end lost 1 base, and 10 bases lay between the germline ends. CDR3 length: 15 residues. TCRdb recomputed calls from the 5' RACE reads with MiXCR, one row per CDR3 protein. The table has approximately 28,000 distinct CDR3 sequences, 4.5% to 5.5% seen once; the top ten hold less than 4%. This clonotype was detected ten times or more. Sequenced input: whole blood. This sequence was found in an adult who was a healthcare worker with PCR-confirmed SARS-CoV-2 infection or an uninfected control (not recorded which). This chain joins TRBV7-8 and TRBJ2-5; D is unresolved. The CDR3 DNA follows: TGTGCCAGCAGCTTAGGTCTGAATCCCCAAGAGACCCAGTACTTC. Protein: CASSLGLNPQETQYF.